This T cell receptor beta chain was identified during a study of monozygotic twins with inflammatory bowel disease. Points from the study as a whole: IBD patients shared fewer clonotypes with other individuals than healthy twins, especially patients with disease activity signs. IBD patients showed reduced TCRbeta diversity (inverse Simpson) versus healthy co-twins. A single strong IBD-associated signal or clonotype was not supported by the findings.

The CDR3 is 15 residues long. Germline assignment: CDR1 SGHRS and CDR2 YFSETQ. Comment on this clonotype: The antigen remains unidentified.

No DNA is given; TCRdb re-called the 5' RACE reads and lists each CDR3 protein once. The sample shows about 160,000 distinct CDR3 sequences, and over 2.5% sits with its ten largest clones. The sequence derives from a human donor with ulcerative colitis or Crohn's disease, or a healthy co-twin of an affected twin (not recorded which). The sequenced sample consisted of blood. The chain carries TRBV5-1 and TRBJ2-3; TCRdb's D call, TRBD2, is unchecked because there is no DNA. The CDR3: CASSWSGKSTDTQYF.